These 17 T cell receptor beta chains were sequenced from one sample in a study of metastatic and nonmetastatic thyroid tumors. All patients were treatment-naive before thyroid surgery. TCRdb re-analyzed the PCR reads using MiXCR. This sample has roughly 35,000 clones, with approximately 19% found just once. Specimen: blood. Receptor source: a female donor with papillary thyroid cancer or a benign thyroid nodule (not recorded which). Some clones in this sample may be carry-over from other donors' samples.

This clone was recorded at least ten times. The rearrangement links TRBV7-9 to TRBJ2-1; D uncertain. Trimming took off 5 bases at V and 2 bases at J, with 10 bases between the two ends. The germline V gene has CDR1 SEHNR and CDR2 FQNEAQ (reference sequence). There are 14 residues in the CDR3. This CDR3 is CASSPALPYNEQFF. CDR3 in DNA: TGTGCCAGCAGCCCGGCTCTACCCTACAATGAGCAGTTCTTC.

This clone occurred a few times. A much bigger clone sits one base away, suggesting this may be a read error. The chain combines TRBV29-1 with TRBJ2-1, with D possibly TRBD1 on 5 matching bases. Trimming pared 5 bases from V and 10 bases from J, leaving 21 bases between. This CDR3 is 14 amino acids long. Germline V gene lookup returns CDR1 SQVTM and CDR2 ANQGSEA. CDR3: CSVTVWGLLSEQFF. For the CDR3, the DNA is TGCAGCGTTACCGTTTGGGGCCTTTTATCCGAGCAGTTCTTC.

This clone has ten or more counts. The V gene is TRBV6-1, the J gene TRBJ1-5, with 8 nucleotides matching TRBD1. Unmatched junction bases numbered 15, after V lost 4 bases and J lost 1 base. Germline V gives CDR1 MNHNS, CDR2 SASEGT. The CDR3 length is 19 residues. Here the CDR3 DNA reads TGTGCCAGCAGTGTTTGGGGAGATAGGACAGGGAGAAGCAATCAGCCCCAGCATTTT. The encoded protein is CASSVWGDRTGRSNQPQHF.

This clone was found a few times. The chain employs TRBV24-1 and TRBJ2-2; no clear D. With 0 bases removed from V and 1 base from J, the gap between germline ends came to 5 bases. The CDR3 totals 15 residues. Germline V gene data show CDR1 as KGHDR and CDR2 as SFDVKD. CDR3 region: CATSDLQGNTGELFF. Here the CDR3 DNA reads TGTGCCACCAGTGATTTGCAAGGGAACACCGGGGAGCTGTTTTTT.

This clone was found many times. The genes are TRBV3-1 and TRBJ1-2; D might be TRBD1 (6 bases). This CDR3 has 16 amino acids. Germline V gene sequence: CDR1 LGHDT, CDR2 YNNKEL (reference sequence). V was trimmed by 0 bases and J by 1 base, leaving 12 bases between them. The CDR3 reads CASSQDDWGLNYGYTF. CDR3 bases: TGTGCCAGCAGCCAAGACGATTGGGGGCTTAACTATGGCTACACCTTC.

This clone was seen ten or more times. V gene TRBV28 combines with J gene TRBJ1-3; a weak D match, TRBD1 (6 bases). CDR1 MDHEN and CDR2 SYDVKM come from the germline V gene. V dropped 6 bases and J dropped 4 bases, with 16 bases sitting between them. This CDR3 spans 15 amino acids. The CDR3 spells CASSSNRAGGNTIYF. The DNA of the CDR3 is TGTGCCAGCAGCTCTAACAGGGCTGGGGGAAACACCATATATTTT.

In this sample, this clone turned up a few times. This rearrangement joins TRBV6-5 to TRBJ1-5, with D perhaps matching TRBD1 (6 bases). Germline CDR1 MNHEY, CDR2 SVGAGI. Trimming shortened V by 0 bases and J by 9 bases, and 6 bases separated the two germline ends. The CDR3 extends over 12 amino acids. The CDR3 sequence: CASSYSGGPQHF. In nucleotides, the CDR3 is TGTGCCAGCAGTTACTCAGGGGGGCCCCAGCATTTT.

This rearrangement joins TRBV11-2 to TRBJ1-2, with D maybe TRBD1 (6 bases). The V end lost 4 bases, the J end lost 11 bases, and 32 bases lay between the germline ends. Germline V gives CDR1 SGHAT, CDR2 FQNNGV. CDR3 length: 18 residues. CDR3 sequence reads: CASSSTGTRVPDYGGYTF. The CDR3 DNA is TGTGCCAGCAGCTCCACCGGGACAAGGGTCCCTGACTATGGCGGTTACACCTTC.

The chain combines TRBV11-3 with TRBJ2-6; 7 nucleotides line up with TRBD1. Unmatched junction bases numbered 1, after V lost 5 bases and J lost 0 bases. Looked up from germline, CDR1 is SGHNT and CDR2 is YENEEA. The CDR3 length is 15 residues. The CDR3 region has the DNA TGTGCCAGCAGCCAGGGGGACTCTGGGGCCAACGTCCTGACTTTC. Translating gives CASSQGDSGANVLTF. The full variable domain, its missing parts supplied by reference TRBV11-3 and TRBJ2-6, is EAGVVQSPRYKIIEKKQPVAFWCNPISGHNTLYWYLQNLGQGPELLIRYENEEAVDDSQLPKDRFSAERLKGVDSTLKIQPAELGDSAVYLCASSQGDSGANVLTFGAGSRLTVL.

In its sample, this clone was seen many times. CDR3 region: CASSLGGEPNEQFF. CDR3 nucleotide sequence: TGTGCCAGCAGTTTGGGGGGGGAGCCCAATGAGCAGTTCTTC. The chain recombines TRBV6-2 or TRBV6-3 with TRBJ2-1; 7 bases map to TRBD2. After removal of 4 bases from V and 6 bases from J, the junction contained 6 bases not matched to a gene. The V gene's germline CDR1 is MNHEY and CDR2 SVGEGT. The CDR3 length is 14 residues.

This clone was counted ten times or more. V is TRBV4-3 and J is TRBJ2-5, with 8 bases matching TRBD2. This CDR3 contains 14 residues. V was pared by 4 bases and J by 7 bases, with 8 bases of the junction left unmatched. Germline CDR1 is LGHNA and CDR2 is YSLEER. CDR3 region: CASSPVAGSATQYF. Written as DNA, the CDR3 is TGCGCCAGCAGCCCCGTAGCGGGGTCGGCGACCCAGTACTTC.

This clone was counted between two and nine times. The chain employs TRBV29-1 and TRBJ2-5; D may match TRBD1 or TRBD2 (5 bases each). Germline V lookup: CDR1 SQVTM, CDR2 ANQGSEA. This CDR3 is built from 14 residues. The V gene lost 7 bases and the J gene lost 1 base, with 16 bases spanning the gap. The CDR3 protein is CSARWGTIQETQYF. CDR3 in DNA: TGCAGCGCCCGTTGGGGGACGATCCAAGAGACCCAGTACTTC.

This clone was found many times. The V gene is TRBV6-1, the J gene TRBJ2-3; 8 positions match TRBD2. In germline, CDR1 is MNHNS, CDR2 SASEGT. J was trimmed by 4 bases and V by 7 bases; bases with no gene match: 7. The CDR3 is made up of 14 amino acids. DNA for the CDR3: TGTGCCAGCACAGTTAGCGGGATTGCAGATACGCAGTATTTT. This gives the protein CASTVSGIADTQYF.

This clone was counted ten times or more. This rearrangement joins TRBV6-5 to TRBJ1-1, with a tentative D call TRBD1 (6 bases). The CDR3 is 15 amino acids. Germline V CDR1 and CDR2: MNHEY, SVGAGI. The V end was cut by 0 bases, the J end by 6 bases, with 14 bases between. The CDR3 is CASSYSTGLRAEAFF. The CDR3 DNA reads as TGTGCCAGCAGTTACTCCACAGGGTTGAGGGCTGAAGCTTTCTTT.

This clone has at least ten counts. This CDR3 reads CATRTTGGSGNTIYF. The CDR3, as DNA: TGTGCCACCCGAACGACAGGGGGATCTGGAAACACCATATATTTT. The rearrangement links TRBV28 to TRBJ1-3; 9 nucleotides agree with TRBD1. CDR1 is MDHEN and CDR2 is SYDVKM in the germline V gene. CDR3 length equals 15 residues. V was pared by 10 bases and J by 1 base, with 8 bases of the junction left unmatched.

This clone was recorded many times. The chain combines TRBV4-1 with TRBJ1-3; D possibly corresponds to TRBD1 (6 bases). The CDR3 is made up of 15 amino acids. V lost 0 bases and J lost 13, with 19 bases in between. Germline V gene lookup returns CDR1 MGHRA and CDR2 YSYEKL. CDR3 region: CASSQDEQGRRGIYF. CDR3 sequence (DNA): TGCGCCAGCAGCCAAGATGAGCAGGGGAGACGGGGGATATATTTT.

In this sample, this clone turned up many times. The CDR3 region is CASSGDTDTQYF. CDR3 bases: TGTGCCAGCAGCGGAGACACAGATACGCAGTATTTT. This sequence joins TRBV2 and TRBJ2-3, with no clear D. This CDR3 is 12 amino acids long. V gave up 6 bases and J gave up 2 bases, with 6 bases separating them. Looked up from germline, CDR1 is SNHLY and CDR2 is FYNNEI.